This T cell receptor (beta chain) derives from a study of T cell clonality in common variable immunodeficiency. This CDR3 is built from 12 residues. V shed 6 bases and J shed 5 bases, with 10 bases lying between them. Germline V gene data show CDR1 as WSHSY and CDR2 as SAAADI. Control and CVID samples contributed equal amounts of genomic DNA. Data came from immunoSEQ multiplex PCR; TCRdb stores just in-frame clones and leaves some out. This sample shows about 64,000 clones and no singletons; about 1.7% rests with the ten largest. Regarding this clone: The sequenced fragment ends 3 residues before the CDR3 boundary, so the rest is inferred from the germline J gene.

Sequenced: peripheral blood mononuclear cells. The chain carries TRBV10-2 and TRBJ1-1; perhaps TRBD1 as D (5 bases). The source of this sequence is a person between 18 and 75 years old in good health. CDR3 region: CASRAGNTEAFF. The covered CDR3 bases are TGCGCCAGCAGGGCAGGGAATACTGAA.